This T cell receptor beta chain is from a study of Ad26.COV2.S vaccination and SARS-CoV-2 variants. Whole-study findings and limits: Breadth measured for non-spike TCRs was similar across vaccine and placebo recipients.

Worth noting for this clone: Its antigen is currently unknown.

The protocol was immunoSEQ multiplex PCR, while the TCRdb copy is restricted to in-frame clones and leaves out a portion. The data hold just over 350,000 clones, with under 95% observed a single time. This receptor was obtained from a human donor who had recovered from COVID-19. The sequences come from peripheral blood, collected after recovery from COVID-19.

The CDR3 nucleotides read TGTGCCAGCAGCTCTGGACAGAGAACTTATTATGGCTACACCTTC. Its translation is CASSSGQRTYYGYTF. This chain uses TRBV7-2 with TRBJ1-2; weak D call: TRBD1 (6 bases). The CDR3 totals 15 residues. The germline V gene has CDR1 SGHTA and CDR2 FQGNSA. V was cut by 4 bases and J by 5 bases, with 17 bases left in between.